This T cell receptor (beta chain) was sequenced for a study of identical twins. Broader study findings: It was out-of-frame TCR alpha sharing in monozygotic twins that models underestimated. Among out-of-frame alpha sequences shared by twins, low generation probability occurred in excess. Fewer insertions marked abundant cord blood beta clonotypes; young adult naive trended weakly, memory not at all.

Everyone who donated was a healthy Caucasian. This clonotype was seen only a few times. As yet, its antigen is unknown. This CDR3 comprises 14 residues. The V gene's germline CDR1 is SGHKS and CDR2 YYEKEE (reference sequence). V was clipped by 1 base and J by 2 bases, with 7 bases between them. One entry per CDR3 protein, called by TCRdb with MiXCR from the 5' RACE reads. The repertoire includes 200,000 to 250,000 distinct CDR3 sequences, 7.5% of them detected once, and less than 2% sits in the top ten. The same specimen was also included in a second study, on yellow fever vaccine responses in identical twins.

The gene calls are TRBV5-5 and TRBJ2-1, with D perhaps matching TRBD1 or TRBD2 (6 bases each). The TCR was taken from a woman younger than 35 in good health. Sequenced material: memory (CD45RO+) T cells sorted from blood. This CDR3 reads CASSLRGAYNEQFF. CDR3 DNA: TGTGCCAGCAGCTTGAGGGGGGCCTACAATGAGCAGTTCTTC.